These 12 T cell receptor beta chains were all obtained from the same sample, sequenced in a study of T cell changes during pregnancy in multiple sclerosis. Sequencing used immunoSEQ multiplex PCR; TCRdb keeps in-frame clones, though not all of them. Among some 30,000 clones listed, over 75% were seen once. The source was CD8+ T cells from peripheral blood mononuclear cells, collected after pregnancy. The receptor source for this set is a female donor with multiple sclerosis, enrolled in a pregnancy study.

The J gene is TRBJ2-1, the V gene TRBV5-6, with D hard to call. The CDR3 runs 16 residues. V lost 0 bases to trimming and J lost 4 bases, with 14 bases between them. The germline V gene encodes CDR1 SGHDT and CDR2 YYEEEE. In DNA, the CDR3 is TGTGCCAGCAGCTTGGGCCGATCTCCCCAGTACAATGAGCAGTTCTTC. It specifies CASSLGRSPQYNEQFF.

This chain uses TRBV19 with TRBJ1-1, with D perhaps TRBD1 (6 bases). This CDR3 contains 15 residues. The germline gives CDR1 LNHDA, CDR2 SQIVND (reference sequence). V shed 9 bases and J shed 2 bases, with 19 bases lying between them. CDR3 sequence: CASHELQGSNTEAFF. For the CDR3, the DNA is TGTGCCAGCCATGAACTACAGGGTTCCAACACTGAAGCTTTCTTT.

The chain couples TRBV4-3 to TRBJ1-2; D remains ambiguous. V was cut by 0 bases and J by 4 bases, with 6 bases left in between. This CDR3 contains 13 residues. The germline CDR1 and CDR2 sequences are LGHNA and YSLEER. The CDR3: CASSQDYGYGYTF. In DNA, the CDR3 is TGCGCCAGCAGCCAAGATTACGGCTATGGCTACACCTTC.

V usage is TRBV4-3 and J usage is TRBJ2-1, with D possibly being TRBD1 (5 bases). The germline gives CDR1 LGHNA, CDR2 YSLEER. This CDR3 has 14 residues. Trimming cost V 0 bases and J 4 bases, with 7 bases left between them. CDR3 loop: CASSQDSGYNEQFF. The CDR3 DNA reads as TGCGCCAGCAGCCAAGATTCAGGGTACAATGAGCAGTTCTTC.

The J gene is TRBJ2-7, the V gene TRBV11-3; unclear D gene. V shed 2 bases and J shed 4 bases, with 12 bases lying between them. The CDR3 extends over 14 amino acids. From germline, CDR1 is SGHNT and CDR2 YENEEA. The CDR3 loop is CASSLSGATYEQYF. CDR3 nucleotides: TGTGCCAGCAGCTTATCCGGAGCGACGTACGAGCAGTACTTC.

The chain combines TRBV12-5 with TRBJ2-7, with 8 bases identical to TRBD2. The J segment lost 1 base and the V segment lost 0 bases, leaving 5 bases of the junction unmatched. CDR1 and CDR2 (germline): LGHNT, FRNRAP. This CDR3 region has 16 residues. CDR3 in DNA: TGTGCTAGTGGTTTGGTAGGCAAGCGGGGGTCCTACGAGCAGTACTTC. This encodes CASGLVGKRGSYEQYF.

The rearrangement links TRBV5-5 to TRBJ1-1; D is uncertain. The CDR3 runs 15 residues. Germline CDR1 and CDR2: SGHKS and YYEKEE (reference sequence). Trimming stripped 3 bases from V and 5 bases from J, with 17 bases between. Here the CDR3 DNA reads TGTGCCAGCAGCTCGGGGTACTTTTGGAGGACTGAAGCTTTCTTT. It codes for CASSSGYFWRTEAFF.

The chain recombines TRBV15 with TRBJ2-7; possibly TRBD1 for D (6 bases). V lost 0 bases, J lost 5 bases, and 14 bases lay in between. Germline loops: CDR1 LNHNV, CDR2 YYDKDF (reference sequence). The CDR3 consists of 15 residues. The CDR3 reads CATSRDHTQGHEQYF. The DNA for the CDR3 is TGTGCCACCAGCAGAGACCACACACAGGGACACGAGCAGTACTTC. Looking up the rest from reference TRBV15 and TRBJ2-7 gives the full variable domain: DAMVIQNPRYQVTQFGKPVTLSCSQTLNHNVMYWYQQKSSQAPKLLFHYYDKDFNNEADTPDNFQSRRPNTSFCFLDIRSPGLGDTAMYLCATSRDHTQGHEQYFGPGTRLTVT.

The chain is built from TRBV7-6 and TRBJ2-1, with D perhaps matching TRBD1 (6 bases). This CDR3 region has 14 residues. The V end was cut by 5 bases, the J end by 10 bases, with 18 bases between. Germline lookup yields CDR1 SGHVS and CDR2 FNYEAQ. CDR3 loop: CASSPDRRSGEQFF. CDR3 in DNA: TGTGCCAGCAGCCCCGACAGGCGGTCCGGCGAGCAGTTCTTC.

A word on this clone: In the same sample, other DNA sequences code for this CDR3. The chain links TRBV27 to TRBJ2-2; D gene unclear. Germline V gene data show CDR1 as MNHEY and CDR2 as SMNVEV (reference sequence). Between the trimmed V and J ends, which lost 5 bases and 3 bases, there was a span of 4 bases. This CDR3 is 12 amino acids long. The CDR3: CASSPYTGELFF. The CDR3 nucleotides are TGTGCCAGCAGTCCTTACACCGGGGAGCTGTTTTTT.

The V gene is TRBV29-1, the J gene TRBJ2-3, with unresolved D. Deletions cut 6 bases from V and 3 bases from J, with 4 bases between. Germline CDR1 and CDR2: SQVTM and ANQGSEA. The CDR3 is 10 amino acids. This chain's CDR3 is CSVRTDTQYF. The CDR3 coding sequence is TGCAGCGTGCGGACAGATACGCAGTATTTT.

This chain connects TRBV28 to TRBJ2-2, with TRBD2 matching over 12 bases. Per germline, CDR1 MDHEN and CDR2 SYDVKM. Trimming at V came to 3 bases and at J to 0 bases, leaving 14 bases not matched to a gene. CDR3 length: 21 amino acids. CDR3 bases: TGTGCCAGCAGTTTGCCCCTACTAGCGGGAGGCCCAAGAGCGAACACCGGGGAGCTGTTTTTT. Translating it yields CASSLPLLAGGPRANTGELFF.